The rows below give T cell receptor beta chains drawn from one sample of a study of T-cell memory formation after mild COVID-19. In TCRdb, the 5' RACE reads were re-called with MiXCR into one record per CDR3 protein. The sample has hundreds of thousands of distinct CDR3 sequences, approximately 20% seen once. What was sequenced was PBMCs or a T cell subset sorted from them (not recorded which). The receptors here all came from a man younger than 35 who had mild COVID-19 (a few samples of this study predate the infection). Cell type and time point are not known. Both conserved end residues are part of each CDR3. D genes are given only for firm matches. Not every row has a clone size; where given, it reads once, few, many or a size class.

TRBJ2-2 13 - - TRBV12-3/TRBV12-4 CASNYRVTGELFF TGTGCCAGCAACTACAGGGTCACCGGGGAGCTGTTTTTT
TRBJ2-1 14 TRBD2 few TRBV12-5 CASGLAGGSDEQFF TGTGCTAGTGGCCTAGCGGGGGGGAGCGATGAGCAGTTCTTC
TRBJ1-5 12 TRBD1 few TRBV20-1 CSLVTGDQPQHF TGCAGTTTAGTAACAGGGGATCAGCCCCAGCATTTT
TRBJ2-5 13 TRBD1 few TRBV5-1 CASSRSGGETQYF TGCGCCAGCAGCAGGTCAGGGGGAGAGACCCAGTACTTC
TRBJ1-1 12 - few TRBV18 CASSPPGSEAFF TGTGCCAGCTCACCACCTGGCAGTGAAGCTTTCTTT
TRBJ2-2 18 TRBD1 few TRBV7-8 CASSLFWVGTGVTGELFF TGTGCCAGCAGCTTATTTTGGGTTGGGACAGGGGTGACCGGGGAGCTGTTTTTT
TRBJ2-3 15 - few TRBV6-1 CASSDWTGGTDTQYF TGTGCCAGCAGTGACTGGACGGGCGGCACAGATACGCAGTATTTT
TRBJ2-3 17 TRBD1 - TRBV4-3 CASSQGNRGRGTDTQYF TGCGCCAGCAGCCAAGGAAACAGGGGGCGAGGCACAGATACGCAGTATTTT
TRBJ1-5 16 TRBD1 - TRBV19 CASSTSYAGGFQPQHF TGTGCCAGTAGTACTTCCTATGCAGGGGGCTTTCAGCCCCAGCATTTT
TRBJ2-1 15 TRBD1 few TRBV24-1 CATRPGQGTYNEQFF TGTGCCACCAGACCGGGACAGGGGACCTACAATGAGCAGTTCTTC
TRBJ1-5 14 - few TRBV12-3/TRBV12-4 CASSFGVGDQPQHF TGTGCCAGCAGTTTTGGAGTTGGGGATCAGCCCCAGCATTTT
TRBJ1-4 15 - - TRBV6-5 CASSRAGAQDEKLFF TGTGCCAGCAGCAGAGCCGGGGCGCAGGATGAAAAACTGTTTTTT
TRBJ1-1 15 - - TRBV4-3 CASSQDSVFGGGAFF TGCGCCAGCAGCCAAGATAGTGTCTTCGGGGGTGGAGCTTTCTTT
TRBJ1-1 14 - few TRBV20-1 CSARDRGGSTEAFF TGCAGTGCTAGAGACCGTGGAGGGAGTACTGAAGCTTTCTTT
TRBJ2-3 14 TRBD1 - TRBV7-9 CASSPGTDTDTQYF TGTGCCAGCAGCCCCGGGACAGACACAGATACGCAGTATTTT
TRBJ2-3 14 - - TRBV10-3 CATIPGLSTDTQYF TGTGCCACCATTCCAGGGTTAAGCACAGATACGCAGTATTTT
TRBJ2-5 14 - - TRBV5-1 CASSPGTPAETQYF TGCGCCAGCAGCCCGGGGACCCCTGCAGAGACCCAGTACTTC
TRBJ1-2 13 TRBD1 - TRBV20-1 CSTSRGLLYGYTF TGCAGTACCTCAAGGGGGCTCCTCTATGGCTACACCTTC
TRBJ1-4 12 - - TRBV7-9 CASRHSGEELFF TGTGCCAGCAGACACTCAGGCGAGGAACTGTTTTTT
TRBJ2-2 15 - - TRBV4-1 CASSHRGTALFELFF TGCGCCAGCAGCCACCGGGGGACCGCCCTTTTCGAGCTGTTTTTT
TRBJ2-6 14 - - TRBV6-5 CASSYASGANVLTF TGTGCCAGCAGTTACGCCTCGGGGGCCAACGTCCTGACTTTC
TRBJ2-3 15 TRBD1 - TRBV4-1 CASSQAGGSPDTQYF TGCGCCAGCAGCCAAGCAGGGGGCTCCCCAGATACGCAGTATTTT
TRBJ1-6 14 - few TRBV6-2/TRBV6-3 CASNQWGNNSPLHF TGTGCCAGCAACCAATGGGGCAACAATTCACCCCTCCACTTT
TRBJ2-3 15 - - TRBV4-3 CASSQEYQAPGTQYF TGCGCCAGCAGCCAAGAATACCAGGCCCCTGGTACGCAGTATTTT
TRBJ2-1 14 TRBD1 - TRBV12-3/TRBV12-4 CASSVWTGDNEQFF TGTGCCAGCAGTGTGTGGACAGGGGACAATGAGCAGTTCTTC
TRBJ2-2 17 TRBD2 - TRBV9 CASSVLAGGANTGELFF TGTGCCAGCAGCGTCCTAGCGGGGGGTGCGAACACCGGGGAGCTGTTTTTT
TRBJ1-1 16 - few TRBV5-5 CASSLAPGVGGTEAFF TGTGCCAGCAGCTTGGCCCCAGGGGTGGGCGGCACTGAAGCTTTCTTT
TRBJ1-2 15 TRBD1 many TRBV20-1 CSARDLRGWGYGYTF TGCAGTGCTAGAGACCTCAGGGGGTGGGGCTATGGCTACACCTTC